This T cell receptor (beta chain) comes out of a study of graft-versus-host responses after intestinal transplantation. For the study at large: Anti-thymocyte globulin induction, then tacrolimus and steroids for about three years, went to all recipients.

As concerns this clone: Its specificity is unknown.

Findings and caveats of the study: Among circulating GvH clones, peak levels were associated with early post-transplant declines in HvG clones.

V was clipped by 1 base and J by 7 bases, with 15 bases between them. The CDR3 contains 16 residues. CDR1 and CDR2 (germline): SGHDT, YYEEEE. Profiling relied on immunoSEQ multiplex PCR, and the TCRdb table lists in-frame clones only, not all of them. Of tens of thousands of clones in the sample, around 91% were seen once. This specimen consisted of unstimulated CD4+ T cells sorted from spleen or lymph node cells, obtained before intestinal transplant. This chain connects TRBV5-6 to TRBJ1-6, with D unclear. The source of this sequence is a human donor who received an intestinal transplant. CDR3 residues: CASSLYVAPRNSPLHF. DNA for the CDR3: TGTGCCAGCAGCTTGTACGTCGCCCCCCGGAATTCACCCCTCCACTTT.